The clone carrying this T cell receptor (beta chain) was picked up a small number of times. This entry is derived from a study of shared clonotypes between healthy human individuals. Germline CDR1 LGHNA, CDR2 YNFKEQ. V was cut by 2 bases and J by 7 bases, with 15 bases left in between. This CDR3 spans 15 amino acids. Samples underwent the assay at deep level. Authors' data handling: ImmunoSEQ output lacked quality scores and full-length reads, limiting matched filtering. TCRdb keeps only in-frame clones here, not all; method: immunoSEQ multiplex PCR. V and J calls and clone size are copied from that table; D and trimming were computed from the DNA. The sample records 550,000 to 600,000 clones, just over 75% being singletons.

The chain joins TRBV4-2 to TRBJ2-1, with D uncertain. The receptor was isolated from a woman between 40 and 50 years old in good health. Some clones in this sample may be carry-over from other donors' samples. Sequencing was carried out using PBMCs. CDR3 residues: CASSQRLDGKNEQFF. DNA of the CDR3: TGTGCCAGCAGCCAACGTCTAGATGGCAAAAATGAGCAGTTCTTC.